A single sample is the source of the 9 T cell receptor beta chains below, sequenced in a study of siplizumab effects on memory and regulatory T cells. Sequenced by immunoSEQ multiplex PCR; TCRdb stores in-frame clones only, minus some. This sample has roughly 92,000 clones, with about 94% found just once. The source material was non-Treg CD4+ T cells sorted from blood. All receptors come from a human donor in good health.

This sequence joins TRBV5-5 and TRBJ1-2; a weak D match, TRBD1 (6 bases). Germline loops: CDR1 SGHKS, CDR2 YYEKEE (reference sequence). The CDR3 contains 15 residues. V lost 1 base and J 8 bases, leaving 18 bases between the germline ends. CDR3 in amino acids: CASSLSDRMVHGYTF. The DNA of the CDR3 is TGTGCCAGCAGCTTGAGCGACAGGATGGTACACGGCTACACCTTC. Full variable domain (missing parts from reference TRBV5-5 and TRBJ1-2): DAGVTQSPTHLIKTRGQQVTLRCSPISGHKSVSWYQQVLGQGPQFIFQYYEKEERGRGNFPDRFSARQFPNYSSELNVNALLLGDSALYLCASSLSDRMVHGYTFGSGTRLTVV.

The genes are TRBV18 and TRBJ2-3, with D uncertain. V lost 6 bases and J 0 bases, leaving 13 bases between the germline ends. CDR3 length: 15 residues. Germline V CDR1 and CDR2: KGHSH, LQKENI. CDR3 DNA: TGTGCCAGCTCCCCAGACGTAATTAGCACAGATACGCAGTATTTT. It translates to CASSPDVISTDTQYF.

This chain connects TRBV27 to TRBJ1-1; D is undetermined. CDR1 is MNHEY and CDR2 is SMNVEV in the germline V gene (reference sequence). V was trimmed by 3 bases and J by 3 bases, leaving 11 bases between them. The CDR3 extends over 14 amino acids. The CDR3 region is CASSLGPYDTEAFF. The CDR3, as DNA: TGTGCCAGCAGTTTGGGTCCTTATGACACTGAAGCTTTCTTT.

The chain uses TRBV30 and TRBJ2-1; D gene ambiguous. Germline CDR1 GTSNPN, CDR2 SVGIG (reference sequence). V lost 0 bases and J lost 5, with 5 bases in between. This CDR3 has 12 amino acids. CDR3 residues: CAWSVVHNEQFF. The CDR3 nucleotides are TGTGCCTGGAGTGTGGTCCACAATGAGCAGTTCTTC.

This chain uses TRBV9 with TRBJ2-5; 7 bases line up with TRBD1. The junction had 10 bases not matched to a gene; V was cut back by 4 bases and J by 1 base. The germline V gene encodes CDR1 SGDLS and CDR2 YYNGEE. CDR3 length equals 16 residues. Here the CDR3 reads CASSFQTGISQETQYF. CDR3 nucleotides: TGTGCCAGCAGCTTCCAGACAGGGATCTCCCAAGAGACCCAGTACTTC.

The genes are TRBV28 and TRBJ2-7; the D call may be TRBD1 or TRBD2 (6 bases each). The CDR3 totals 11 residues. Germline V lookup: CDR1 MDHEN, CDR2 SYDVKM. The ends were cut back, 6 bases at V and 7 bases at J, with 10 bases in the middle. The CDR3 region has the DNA TGTGCCAGCAGCCGGAGGGGGGAGCAGTACTTC. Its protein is CASSRRGEQYF.

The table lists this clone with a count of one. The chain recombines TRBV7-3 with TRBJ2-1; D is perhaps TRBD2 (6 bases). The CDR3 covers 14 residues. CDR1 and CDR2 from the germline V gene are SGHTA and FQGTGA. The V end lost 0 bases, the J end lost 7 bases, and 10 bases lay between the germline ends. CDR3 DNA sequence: TGTGCCAGCAGCTTAACGGGACTCGCGAATGAGCAGTTCTTC. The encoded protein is CASSLTGLANEQFF.

The CDR3 DNA sequence: TGTGCCAGCAGCCTTAGCGGGAGGCCAAACACCGGGGAGCTGTTTTTT. Translated: CASSLSGRPNTGELFF. The chain carries TRBV5-6 and TRBJ2-2, with 10 bases that match TRBD2. The V and J ends lost 4 bases and 2 bases, in that order; junction bases with no gene match: 5. The CDR3 length is 16 residues. Germline V CDR1 and CDR2: SGHDT, YYEEEE.

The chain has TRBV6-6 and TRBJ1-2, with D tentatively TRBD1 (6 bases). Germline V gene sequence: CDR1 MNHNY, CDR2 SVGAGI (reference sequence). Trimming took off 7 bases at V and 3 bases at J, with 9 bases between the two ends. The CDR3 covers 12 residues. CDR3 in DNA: TGTGCCAGCATTAAGGGGGACTATGGCTACACCTTC. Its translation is CASIKGDYGYTF.